This T cell receptor (beta chain) was observed in a study of shared clonotypes between healthy human individuals. Study outcomes and limitations: The naive CD4 repertoires of a handful of donors were compared, and around 5.1% of clonotypes were shared. Clonotypes which were not shared had lower generation probabilities than clonotypes that all four donors shared.

Points on this clone: Its target is not known.

V gave up 4 bases and J gave up 0 bases; unmatched junction bases: 5. CDR1 is SEHNR, CDR2 FQNEAQ, per germline (reference sequence). The CDR3 has 15 amino acids. CD8 cells regarded as naive lacked CD45RO, were positively chosen for CCR7, and omitted terminally differentiated effector memory CD45RA+ cells. Sequencing was performed with immunoSEQ multiplex PCR; in TCRdb, only in-frame clones are kept and a portion is missing. The table lists more than 600,000 clones, about 91% of them singletons. The V gene is TRBV7-9, the J gene TRBJ1-2; 7 nucleotides align to TRBD1. The sequencing sample was made of naive CD8+ T cells sorted from blood. This receptor was obtained from a man in his thirties or forties in good health. CDR3 coding DNA: TGTGCCAGCAGCTACGGGGACAGCCCTAACTATGGCTACACCTTC. Translating it yields CASSYGDSPNYGYTF.